The 10 T cell receptor beta chains below come from one sample, sequenced in a study of OX40 agonist ivuxolimab in advanced cancers. Clones were read by immunoSEQ multiplex PCR, and TCRdb kept only the in-frame ones, dropping some. The sample consists of around 15,000 clones, around 90% of them appearing once. The starting material was CD4+ or CD8+ T cells sorted from blood, obtained in a trial of the OX40 agonist ivuxolimab. The receptors derive from an adult with an advanced solid tumor such as melanoma, head and neck, liver or kidney cancer.

This chain connects TRBV6-1 to TRBJ2-1; TRBD2 agrees at 8 bases. The V and J ends lost 2 bases and 2 bases, in that order; junction bases with no gene match: 2. Looked up from germline, CDR1 is MNHNS and CDR2 is SASEGT. The CDR3 covers 15 residues. The CDR3 nucleotides are TGTGCCAGCAGTGAAAATAGCGGGACCTACAATGAGCAGTTCTTC. This sequence encodes CASSENSGTYNEQFF.

Regarding this clone: One junction end does not reproduce the germline sequence, and a read error may be involved. The chain joins TRBV7-2 to TRBJ2-7; 14 nucleotides line up with TRBD2. The CDR3 covers 15 residues. Germline-derived CDR1 and CDR2 are SGHTA and FQGNSA. CDR3 in DNA: TGCGCCAGCAGCCAAGGGACTAGCGGGGGAAACGGGCAGTACTTC. Translating gives CASSQGTSGGNGQYF. The whole variable domain, remainder taken from reference TRBV7-2 and TRBJ2-7, is GAGVSQSPSNKVTEKGKDVELRCDPISGHTALYWYRQSLGQGLEFLIYFQGNSAPDKSGLPSDRFSAERTGGSVSTLTIQRTQQEDSAVYLCASSQGTSGGNGQYFGPGTRLTVT.

The V gene is TRBV21-1, the J gene TRBJ1-2; TRBD1 is the table's D call, not checked against the DNA. TRBV21-1 is labeled a pseudogene. The CDR3 extends over 13 amino acids. The CDR3 DNA reads as TGTGCCAGCAGGGCCGGGACAAACTATGGCTACACCTTC. It is translated as CASRAGTNYGYTF.

The rearrangement joins TRBV4-3 to TRBJ2-3; D might be TRBD1 (6 bases). The CDR3 runs to 15 residues. V was trimmed by 0 bases and J by 2 bases, leaving 9 bases between them. The germline gives CDR1 LGHNA, CDR2 YSLEER. CDR3 in amino acids: CASSQEGHFTDTQYF. Written as DNA, the CDR3 is TGCGCCAGCAGCCAAGAGGGACACTTCACAGATACGCAGTATTTT.

In DNA form, the CDR3 reads TGTGCCAGCAGCAAAGCCTATGGGGCTTACACTGAAGCTTTCTTT. Amino acids: CASSKAYGAYTEAFF. The chain uses TRBV21-1 and TRBJ1-1; no DNA check was done on the table's D call, TRBD1. TRBV21-1 is a listed pseudogene. The CDR3 spans 15 residues.

V usage is TRBV6-5 and J usage is TRBJ1-1, with TRBD1 matching over 8 bases. This CDR3 spans 15 amino acids. J gave up 1 base and V 2 bases, and 3 bases lay outside the gene matches. Germline V gene data show CDR1 as MNHEY and CDR2 as SVGAGI. DNA of the CDR3: TGTGCCAGCAGTTACGCCGGGACAGGGAACACTGAAGCTTTCTTT. Translated: CASSYAGTGNTEAFF.

The J gene is TRBJ2-7, the V gene TRBV19; a possible D gene is TRBD1 (5 bases). Germline lookup yields CDR1 LNHDA and CDR2 SQIVND (reference sequence). This CDR3 is built from 14 residues. Trimming cost V 5 bases and J 5 bases, with 16 bases left between them. CDR3 sequence (DNA): TGTGCCAGTAGTTTCGTCAGGGCGTTCAACGAGCAGTACTTC. Protein product: CASSFVRAFNEQYF. Supplemented by reference TRBV19 and TRBJ2-7, the full variable domain reads DGGITQSPKYLFRKEGQNVTLSCEQNLNHDAMYWYRQDPGQGLRLIYYSQIVNDFQKGDIAEGYSVSREKKESFPLTVTSAQKNPTAFYLCASSFVRAFNEQYFGPGTRLTVT.

V usage is TRBV29-1 and J usage is TRBJ2-7, with 9 bases identical to TRBD1. Germline V lookup: CDR1 SQVTM, CDR2 ANQGSEA. Trimming at V came to 1 base and at J to 4 bases, leaving 5 bases not matched to a gene. The CDR3 length is 14 residues. The CDR3: CSVEVSGQGYEQYF. DNA of the CDR3: TGCAGCGTTGAAGTGAGCGGACAGGGGTACGAGCAGTACTTC.

This clone has a single count. This chain connects TRBV4-3 to TRBJ2-7, with TRBD1 matching 10 bases. J gave up 5 bases and V 4 bases, and 5 bases lay outside the gene matches. Germline V gene sequence: CDR1 LGHNA, CDR2 YSLEER. The CDR3 has 14 residues. CDR3 nucleotides: TGCGCCAGCAGCCGCGGGACAGGGGACCACGAGCAGTACTTC. Translating gives CASSRGTGDHEQYF.

This clone was seen a few times. Other DNA sequences within the sample encode an identical CDR3. The chain employs TRBV2 and TRBJ2-7; 9 bases are shared with TRBD2. The ends lost 4 bases at V and 2 bases at J; junction bases unmatched: 3. Germline CDR1 and CDR2: SNHLY and FYNNEI. The CDR3 length is 14 residues. CDR3 in DNA: TGTGCCAGCAGTGTTCTAGCGGGACCCTACGAGCAGTACTTC. This encodes CASSVLAGPYEQYF.